Listed below are T cell receptor beta chains from one sample, sequenced in a study of siplizumab effects on memory and regulatory T cells. Produced via immunoSEQ multiplex PCR; TCRdb's table is partial and in-frame only. The data show approximately 75,000 clones, 90% to 95% seen once. The sequencing sample was made of CD8+ T cells sorted from blood. These receptors all come from a human donor in good health. The CDR3 runs from the conserved cysteine through the conserved F or W. Each record gives: clone size, J gene, V gene, D gene, CDR3 length, CDR3 DNA, CDR3 protein. D genes are given only for firm matches. Only some rows state a clone size, as once, few, many or a class for expanded clones.

>.|TRBJ1-1|TRBV4-1|.|13
TGCGCCAGCAGCCAAGGTCTAGTCCCTGAAGCTTTCTTT
CASSQGLVPEAFF
>.|TRBJ1-1|TRBV9|.|14
TGTGCCAGCAGCGTAGAGGGGCTCGTCACTGAAGCTTTCTTT
CASSVEGLVTEAFF
>.|TRBJ2-7|TRBV5-5|.|13
TGTGCCAGCAGCTCTCTCAGGAACTACGAGCAGTACTTC
CASSSLRNYEQYF
>.|TRBJ2-2|TRBV2|.|13
TGTGCCAGCAGTGACGGGAACACCGGGGAGCTGTTTTTT
CASSDGNTGELFF
>.|TRBJ1-1|TRBV5-5|.|14
TGTGCCAGCAGCTTATGGGGGAAGGTCACTGAAGCTTTCTTT
CASSLWGKVTEAFF
>.|TRBJ1-3|TRBV27|TRBD1|15
TGTGCCAGCAAAACATCGGGACAGGGTGGAAACACCATATATTTT
CASKTSGQGGNTIYF
>.|TRBJ1-2|TRBV19|TRBD1|14
TGTGCCAGCAAGGACAGGGGGCTCGGCTATGGCTACACCTTC
CASKDRGLGYGYTF
>.|TRBJ2-7|TRBV12-5|.|12
TGTGCTAGTGGTTTAGGTTTCGACGAGCAGTACTTC
CASGLGFDEQYF
>.|TRBJ1-2|TRBV27|TRBD1|13
TGTGCCAGCAGAACTGGGACAGGGGGCCGCTACACCTTC
CASRTGTGGRYTF
>.|TRBJ2-2|TRBV15|.|13
TGTGCCACCAGCAGAGTTGGCGCCGGGGAGCTGTTTTTT
CATSRVGAGELFF
>.|TRBJ2-7|TRBV6-5|.|14
TGTGCCAGCAGTTATGGCCTTTCCAACTACGAGCAGTACTTC
CASSYGLSNYEQYF
>.|TRBJ2-5|TRBV11-3|.|13
TGTGCCAGCAGCTTACGGGGGCAAGAGACCCAGTACTTC
CASSLRGQETQYF
>.|TRBJ2-5|TRBV6-5|TRBD2|14
TGTGCCAGCAGTTATGGGACTAGTGGGGAGACCCAGTACTTC
CASSYGTSGETQYF
>.|TRBJ2-1|TRBV9|.|12
TGTGCCAGCAGCGTAGACAACAATGAGCAGTTCTTC
CASSVDNNEQFF
>.|TRBJ2-2|TRBV7-9|.|13
TGTGCCAGCAGCTTAGGAGGTACCGGGGAGCTGTTTTTT
CASSLGGTGELFF
>.|TRBJ1-4|TRBV19|.|15
TGTGCCAGTAAGCCTGAAGGGGTTGGTAATGAAAAACTGTTTTTT
CASKPEGVGNEKLFF
>.|TRBJ1-1|TRBV5-4|.|13
TGTGCCAGCAGCTTGGCCGGGAACACTGAAGCTTTCTTT
CASSLAGNTEAFF
>.|TRBJ2-3|TRBV9|.|14
TGTGCCAGCAGCGTAGATAATGGGGCAGATACGCAGTATTTT
CASSVDNGADTQYF
>.|TRBJ2-1|TRBV19|.|11
TGTGCCAGTAGGAATGGAGCTGAGCAGTTCTTC
CASRNGAEQFF
>once|TRBJ2-5|TRBV4-3|.|15
TGCGCCAGCAGCCAAGATCTAGGTCTCGAAGAGACCCAGTACTTC
CASSQDLGLEETQYF
>few|TRBJ1-4|TRBV28|.|16
TGTGCCAGCAGCTCCATTCAGGGACGCACTAATGAAAAACTGTTTTTT
CASSSIQGRTNEKLFF
>.|TRBJ2-3|TRBV21-1|.|16
TGTGCCAGCAGCAACCGGGACAGCACTAGCACAGATACGCAGTATTTT
CASSNRDSTSTDTQYF
>.|TRBJ2-3|TRBV14|.|16
TGTGCCAGCAGCCAAGTAGCAGGGGCCGCGAGGGATACGCAGTATTTT
CASSQVAGAARDTQYF
>.|TRBJ1-4|TRBV18|.|16
TGTGCCAGCTCACCACCTGATTATGCAACTAATGAAAAACTGTTTTTT
CASSPPDYATNEKLFF
>.|TRBJ2-5|TRBV6-5|.|15
TGTGCCAGCAGTTATATCCTGGCCGGTTTGGAGACCCAGTACTTC
CASSYILAGLETQYF
>.|TRBJ2-3|TRBV6-1|.|15
TGTGCCAGCAACCTCCAGGGGGGGGGAACAGATACGCAGTATTTT
CASNLQGGGTDTQYF
>.|TRBJ2-1|TRBV4-3|.|12
TGCGCCAGCAGCCAAGATCGCTATGAGCAGTTCTTC
CASSQDRYEQFF
>.|TRBJ1-1|TRBV6-5|.|14
TGTGCCAGCAGTTACGAGAACGTGAACACTGAAGCTTTCTTT
CASSYENVNTEAFF
>.|TRBJ1-4|TRBV27|.|15
TGTGCCAGCAGTTACATCCTACAGGGCCCCGAAAAACTGTTTTTT
CASSYILQGPEKLFF
>.|TRBJ2-1|TRBV9|TRBD2|15
TGTGCCAGCAGCGTAGAACTAGCGGGGGACAATGAGCAGTTCTTC
CASSVELAGDNEQFF
>once|TRBJ2-7|TRBV11-2|TRBD1|14
TGTGCCAGCAGCTTAGGACAGGGCCCCACGCAGCAGTACTTC
CASSLGQGPTQQYF
>.|TRBJ2-1|TRBV5-1|.|13
TGCGCCAGCAGCTTGGACGGGGGCGATGAGCAGTTCTTC
CASSLDGGDEQFF
>.|TRBJ2-2|TRBV6-5|.|12
TGTGCCAGCAGTTATGCGGGCGGGGAGCTGTTTTTT
CASSYAGGELFF
>.|TRBJ2-5|TRBV27|.|13
TGTGCCAGCAGTTTCCGCCAGCAAGAGACCCAGTACTTC
CASSFRQQETQYF
>once|TRBJ1-1|TRBV4-1|TRBD1|15
TGCGCCAGCAGCCAAGCCCATCAGGGGGATACTGAAGCTTTCTTT
CASSQAHQGDTEAFF
>.|TRBJ1-5|TRBV27|.|14
TGTGCCAGCAGTTTACGGGTAGGAGATCAGCCCCAGCATTTT
CASSLRVGDQPQHF
>.|TRBJ2-2|TRBV18|.|15
TGTGCCAGCTCACCACTTTCGGGGGTCACCGGGGAGCTGTTTTTT
CASSPLSGVTGELFF
>.|TRBJ2-7|TRBV19|.|15
TGTGCCAGTAGTATTTTTTCTGGCCCAGGGGACGAGCAGTACTTC
CASSIFSGPGDEQYF
>.|TRBJ2-3|TRBV7-8|.|14
TGTGCCAGCAGCTTAGGTCAGGGGGGAGATACGCAGTATTTT
CASSLGQGGDTQYF
>once|TRBJ1-1|TRBV30|TRBD1|14
TGTGCCTGGAGTCGCGGGACAGCGAACACTGAAGCTTTCTTT
CAWSRGTANTEAFF
>.|TRBJ2-7|TRBV5-4|.|15
TGTGCCAGCAGCACAGCGCAGGGGACTCAATACGAGCAGTACTTC
CASSTAQGTQYEQYF